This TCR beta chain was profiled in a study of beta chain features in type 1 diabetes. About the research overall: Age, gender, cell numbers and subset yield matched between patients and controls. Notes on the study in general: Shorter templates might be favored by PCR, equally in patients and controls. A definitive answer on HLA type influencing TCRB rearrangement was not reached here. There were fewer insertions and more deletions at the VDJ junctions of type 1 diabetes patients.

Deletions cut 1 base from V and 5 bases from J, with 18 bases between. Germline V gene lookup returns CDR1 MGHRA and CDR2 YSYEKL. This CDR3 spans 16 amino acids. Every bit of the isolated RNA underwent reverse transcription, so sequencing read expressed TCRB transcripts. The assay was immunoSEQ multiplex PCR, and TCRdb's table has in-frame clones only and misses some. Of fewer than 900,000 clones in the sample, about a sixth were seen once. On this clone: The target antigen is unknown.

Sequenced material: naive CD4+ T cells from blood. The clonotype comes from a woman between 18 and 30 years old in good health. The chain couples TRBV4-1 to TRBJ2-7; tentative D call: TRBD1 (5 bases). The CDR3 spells CASSQVPGRTQDEQYF. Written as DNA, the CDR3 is TGCGCCAGCAGCCAAGTACCAGGGCGAACACAGGACGAGCAGTACTTC.